The 29 T cell receptor beta chains below all came from one sample that was sequenced in a study of shared clonotypes between healthy human individuals. Some clones are missing from TCRdb's copy, which holds only in-frame ones; the method was immunoSEQ multiplex PCR. Of about 690,000 clones in the sample, 90% were seen once. What was sequenced was memory CD8+ T cells from PBMCs. Subset indicated: CD45RO+ cells pooled with CCR7-negative TemRA cells. These receptors originate from a man aged 18 to 35 in good health. Some clones in this sample may be carry-over from other donors' samples.

The chain carries TRBV7-9 and TRBJ2-2, with D perhaps TRBD2 (6 bases). Germline CDR1 and CDR2: SEHNR and FQNEAQ (reference sequence). The CDR3 runs to 12 residues. CDR3 bases: TGTGGGGAGGAGGTAGACACCGGGGAGCTGTTTTTT. Translating gives CGEEVDTGELFF.

The CDR3, as DNA: TGTGCCAGCAGCTTCCCGACCGCCGGGACGGGGTTCTACAATGAGCAGTTCTTC. It encodes CASSFPTAGTGFYNEQFF. The chain combines TRBV7-9 with TRBJ2-1; the D gene could be TRBD1 or TRBD2 (5 bases each). V was trimmed by 3 bases and J by 3 bases, leaving 21 bases between them. Germline V lookup: CDR1 SEHNR, CDR2 FQNEAQ (reference sequence). This CDR3 comprises 18 residues. Looking up the rest from reference TRBV7-9 and TRBJ2-1 gives the full variable domain: DTGVSQNPRHKITKRGQNVTFRCDPISEHNRLYWYRQTLGQGPEFLTYFQNEAQLEKSRLLSDRFSAERPKGSFSTLEIQRTEQGDSAMYLCASSFPTAGTGFYNEQFFGPGTRLTVL.

This chain links TRBV19 with TRBJ2-5; the D gene is possibly TRBD2 (6 bases). V shed 5 bases and J shed 5 bases, with 15 bases lying between them. Germline lookup yields CDR1 LNHDA and CDR2 SQIVND (reference sequence). This CDR3 comprises 14 residues. The DNA of the CDR3 is TGTGCCAGTAGTGGGACTTCACGTATGGAGACCCAGTACTTC. This sequence encodes CASSGTSRMETQYF.

CDR3 in amino acids: CASSQDRDWAYEQYF. CDR3 nucleotides: TGCGCCAGCAGCCAAGATAGGGACTGGGCCTACGAGCAGTACTTC. The chain carries TRBV4-3 and TRBJ2-7; possible D gene TRBD2, 6 bases. Germline V gene lookup returns CDR1 LGHNA and CDR2 YSLEER. V lost 0 bases and J 2 bases, leaving 11 bases between the germline ends. The CDR3 covers 15 residues.

The sample holds a few counts of this clone. The CDR3 protein is CAARGGTEAFF. For the CDR3, the DNA is TGTGCCGCCCGTGGGGGCACTGAAGCTTTCTTT. This chain uses TRBV10-3 with TRBJ1-1; D is perhaps TRBD1 (5 bases). This CDR3 is built from 11 residues. Germline-derived CDR1 and CDR2 are ENHRY and SYGVKD. Trimming shortened V by 11 bases and J by 4 bases, and 11 bases separated the two germline ends.

V and J are TRBV2 and TRBJ2-6; D possibly uses TRBD1 or TRBD2 (5 bases each). The CDR3 runs 17 residues. Germline V gene data show CDR1 as SNHLY and CDR2 as FYNNEI. The ends were cut back, 6 bases at V and 1 base at J, with 16 bases in the middle. Written as DNA, the CDR3 is TGTGCCAGCAGCGAGGGGTTCTTTCAGTCTGGGGCCAACGTCCTGACTTTC. Translated: CASSEGFFQSGANVLTF.

The chain combines TRBV18 with TRBJ2-5, with D possibly matching TRBD1 (6 bases). Germline V gene sequence: CDR1 KGHSH, CDR2 LQKENI. The CDR3 is 14 amino acids. Trimming removed 3 bases at V and 5 bases at J, with 13 bases between. The CDR3 nucleotides are TGTGCCAGCTCACCGGCCAGGGGTTCTGAGACCCAGTACTTC. Translation: CASSPARGSETQYF.

The rearrangement uses TRBV5-4 and TRBJ1-3; D gene ambiguous. The CDR3 extends over 14 amino acids. Looked up from germline, CDR1 is SGHNT and CDR2 is YYREEE (reference sequence). Trimming removed 4 bases from V and 2 bases from J, with 10 bases in between. The CDR3, as DNA: TGTGCCAGCAGCCTAGGGAGGGCTGGAAACACCATATATTTT. Translation gives CASSLGRAGNTIYF.

This clone was recorded many times. V gene TRBV5-4 combines with J gene TRBJ2-2, with 7 bases matching TRBD2. The CDR3 spans 16 residues. Germline CDR1 and CDR2: SGHNT and YYREEE (reference sequence). V shed 1 base and J 4 bases; nucleotides not matched to a gene: 7. The CDR3 DNA follows: TGTGCCAGCAGCTTGCGTTCAGCGGGACTCACCGGGGAGCTGTTTTTT. Its translation is CASSLRSAGLTGELFF.

The V call is TRBV9, the J call TRBJ2-1; 7 bases are a match to TRBD2. CDR3 length: 12 residues. The V gene end was trimmed by 5 bases and the J gene end by 8 bases; junction bases not matched to a gene: 4. Germline assignment: CDR1 SGDLS and CDR2 YYNGEE. This CDR3 reads CASSGGSDEQFF. In nucleotides, the CDR3 is TGTGCCAGCAGTGGCGGGAGCGATGAGCAGTTCTTC.

The gene calls are TRBV28 and TRBJ1-5; the match to TRBD1 covers 7 bases. The J segment lost 5 bases and the V segment lost 10 bases, leaving 11 bases of the junction unmatched. The germline gives CDR1 MDHEN, CDR2 SYDVKM. CDR3 size: 14 residues. CDR3 protein: CATFGQAFDQPQHF. The CDR3, as DNA: TGTGCCACGTTCGGACAGGCCTTCGATCAGCCCCAGCATTTT. Drawing the rest from reference TRBV28 and TRBJ1-5, the complete variable domain is DVKVTQSSRYLVKRTGEKVFLECVQDMDHENMFWYRQDPGLGLRLIYFSYDVKMKEKGDIPEGYSVSREKKERFSLILESASTNQTSMYLCATFGQAFDQPQHFGDGTRLSIL.

The chain employs TRBV7-6 and TRBJ2-7; TRBD1 aligns across 10 bases. The germline V gene encodes CDR1 SGHVS and CDR2 FNYEAQ. The CDR3 runs 14 residues. The V segment lost 5 bases and the J segment 4 bases; nucleotides outside the gene matches: 5. The CDR3 DNA reads TGTGCCAGCAGCGGGGACAGGGGACGGTACGAGCAGTACTTC. Its translation: CASSGDRGRYEQYF.

This chain's CDR3 is CASSLRGLRTGELFF. For the CDR3, the DNA is TGTGCCAGCAGCTTAAGGGGGCTGCGGACCGGGGAGCTGTTTTTT. V and J are TRBV7-2 and TRBJ2-2, with 7 bases lining up with TRBD1. Germline values: CDR1 SGHTA, CDR2 FQGNSA. The CDR3 length is 15 residues. The J segment lost 5 bases and the V segment lost 2 bases, leaving 5 bases of the junction unmatched.

J is TRBJ1-1 and V is TRBV5-1, with TRBD1 matching over 10 bases. The CDR3 has 15 amino acids. V dropped 5 bases and J dropped 11; count of bases not matched to a gene: 15. Germline CDR1 and CDR2: SGHRS and YFSETQ. The CDR3 nucleotides are TGCGCCAGCAGATATGACAGGGGGCTGCAGGAATTGGCTTTCTTT. Its protein product is CASRYDRGLQELAFF.

The chain has TRBV20-1 and TRBJ2-7; D unresolved. Trimming shortened V by 6 bases and J by 4 bases, and 10 bases separated the two germline ends. The CDR3 consists of 11 residues. Germline loops: CDR1 DFQATT, CDR2 SNEGSKA (reference sequence). The CDR3 DNA sequence: TGCAGTGCCCCCGCCGGGTACGAGCAGTACTTC. Translating gives CSAPAGYEQYF.

This sequence joins TRBV4-3 and TRBJ2-7, with 9 bases aligning to TRBD1. CDR1 is LGHNA and CDR2 is YSLEER in the germline V gene. CDR3 size: 14 residues. Trimming cost V 1 base and J 5 bases; bases outside gene matches: 3. The CDR3 spells CASSQGTGDHEQYF. CDR3 nucleotides: TGCGCCAGCAGCCAAGGGACAGGGGATCACGAGCAGTACTTC.

The chain employs TRBV7-9 and TRBJ2-7; D call uncertain. Deletions cut 1 base from V and 0 bases from J, with 4 bases between. The CDR3 covers 13 residues. CDR1 is SEHNR and CDR2 is FQNEAQ in the germline V gene (reference sequence). CDR3 nucleotides: TGTGCCAGCAGCTTAGGTAACTCCTACGAGCAGTACTTC. It codes for CASSLGNSYEQYF.

The gene calls are TRBV6-6 and TRBJ2-1, with a possible D match to TRBD1 (6 bases). There are 16 residues in the CDR3. CDR1 MNHNY and CDR2 SVGAGI come from the germline V gene (reference sequence). V lost 0 bases to trimming and J lost 6 bases, with 15 bases between them. CDR3 residues: CASSYSLARGGNEQFF. In DNA form, the CDR3 reads TGTGCCAGCAGTTACTCGCTGGCGAGAGGGGGCAATGAGCAGTTCTTC.

The chain has TRBV27 and TRBJ2-6; D gene unclear. This CDR3 is 20 amino acids long. Trimming left V 4 bases short and J 0 bases short, with 22 bases between. Germline V CDR1 and CDR2: MNHEY, SMNVEV (reference sequence). The CDR3 bases are TGTGCCAGCAGTTCCCTTTTCGGGTGGCAGGTCTTCTCTGGGGCCAACGTCCTGACTTTC. Protein: CASSSLFGWQVFSGANVLTF.

The chain links TRBV14 to TRBJ2-3; a weak D match, TRBD2 (6 bases). Germline lookup yields CDR1 SGHDN and CDR2 FVKESK. V lost 6 bases and J lost 3, with 16 bases in between. The CDR3 is 15 amino acids. This chain's CDR3 is CASRAGSWRTDTQYF. The CDR3 nucleotides read TGTGCCAGCAGGGCGGGAAGTTGGAGGACAGATACGCAGTATTTT. Drawing the rest from reference TRBV14 and TRBJ2-3, the complete variable domain is EAGVTQFPSHSVIEKGQTVTLRCDPISGHDNLYWYRRVMGKEIKFLLHFVKESKQDESGMPNNRFLAERTGGTYSTLKVQPAELEDSGVYFCASRAGSWRTDTQYFGPGTRLTVL.

V is TRBV7-3 and J is TRBJ2-5; a weak D match, TRBD1 (6 bases). The CDR3 has 14 residues. V gave up 0 bases and J gave up 2 bases, with 7 bases separating them. In germline, CDR1 is SGHTA, CDR2 FQGTGA. The CDR3 coding sequence is TGTGCCAGCAGCTTAACGACAGGACAAGAGACCCAGTACTTC. It codes for CASSLTTGQETQYF.

The rearrangement links TRBV6-6 to TRBJ2-7, with 8 positions matching TRBD1. Losses at the gene ends were 6 bases for V and 6 bases for J; bases not matched to a gene: 10. In germline, CDR1 is MNHNY, CDR2 SVGAGI (reference sequence). This CDR3 spans 14 amino acids. CDR3 nucleotide sequence: TGTGCCAGCAGGACCCGGACAGGGCCATCCGAGCAGTACTTC. The encoded protein is CASRTRTGPSEQYF.

The chain uses TRBV27 and TRBJ2-7; D might be TRBD1 (6 bases). In germline, CDR1 is MNHEY, CDR2 SMNVEV (reference sequence). The CDR3 loop spans 14 amino acids. V lost 6 bases to trimming and J lost 0 bases, with 12 bases between them. CDR3 DNA sequence: TGTGCCAGCAGGGACAGAATGAGCTCCTACGAGCAGTACTTC. As protein: CASRDRMSSYEQYF.

V gene TRBV7-2 combines with J gene TRBJ2-1; TRBD2 matches 7 bases. Germline CDR1 reads SGHTA; CDR2 reads FQGNSA. The CDR3 sequence is 15 residues long. J lost 15 bases, V lost 5 bases, and 19 bases had no gene match. CDR3 coding DNA: TGTGCCAGCAGCCCGTTGTGGAGCGGGATCCCCACCGGGTTCTTC. It encodes CASSPLWSGIPTGFF.

This sequence joins TRBV30 and TRBJ1-1; no reliable D call. The germline gives CDR1 GTSNPN, CDR2 SVGIG (reference sequence). V was shortened by 3 bases and J by 2 bases, with 7 bases between the two germline ends. This CDR3 comprises 12 residues. For the CDR3, the DNA is TGTGCCTGGAGCTTTTCAAACACTGAAGCTTTCTTT. Protein sequence: CAWSFSNTEAFF.

The gene calls are TRBV5-6 and TRBJ2-2; 9 bases are a match to TRBD1. Germline assignment: CDR1 SGHDT and CDR2 YYEEEE. The CDR3 is 16 residues long. J lost 1 base, V lost 4 bases, and 5 bases had no gene match. The CDR3 region is CASSPWDRVNTGELFF. CDR3 in DNA: TGTGCCAGCAGCCCTTGGGACAGGGTGAACACCGGGGAGCTGTTTTTT.

The chain couples TRBV11-2 to TRBJ2-1; 8 bases are shared with TRBD1. The CDR3 totals 13 residues. CDR1 SGHAT and CDR2 FQNNGV come from the germline V gene. V lost 6 bases to trimming and J lost 6 bases; unmatched junction nucleotides: 4. The CDR3 DNA sequence: TGTGCCAGCAGGAACAGGGGGTTCAATGAGCAGTTCTTC. Residues: CASRNRGFNEQFF.

V usage is TRBV5-1 and J usage is TRBJ2-7; 12 nucleotides match TRBD2. Germline-derived CDR1 and CDR2 are SGHRS and YFSETQ. V lost 0 bases to trimming and J lost 2 bases; unmatched junction nucleotides: 3. The CDR3 length is 16 residues. The CDR3 coding sequence is TGCGCCAGCAGCTTGGGGACTAGCGGGGTAACCTACGAGCAGTACTTC. Protein sequence: CASSLGTSGVTYEQYF.

On this clone: At the DNA level, this CDR3 is encoded by other sequences in the same sample as well. The gene calls are TRBV7-9 and TRBJ2-1; D is unresolved. The germline gives CDR1 SEHNR, CDR2 FQNEAQ (reference sequence). V gave up 1 base and J gave up 7 bases, with 2 bases separating them. The length of the CDR3 is 11 residues. Written as DNA, the CDR3 is TGTGCCAGCAGCTTAGTTAATGAGCAGTTCTTC. Its translation: CASSLVNEQFF.